Reported below is one TCR beta chain. Its antigen remains unknown. This specimen comes from a study of blood T cells in healthy people across ages. The study's findings and limits: Per-million-T-cell TCR beta diversity fell roughly linearly with age. Conclusively comparing naive with antigen-experienced cells was impossible with unsorted PBMCs.

The authors isolated at least 7 million PBMCs per sample. CDR1 and CDR2 from the germline V gene are LGHDT and YNNKEL (reference sequence). V was pared by 1 base and J by 5 bases, with 14 bases between. The CDR3 contains 15 residues. A second PCR of 7 to 11 cycles used a sample-barcoded 5' primer and a J-beta primer mix. In TCRdb, the 5' RACE reads were re-called with MiXCR into one record per CDR3 protein. This sample yields roughly 1,500,000 distinct CDR3 sequences, of which about 32% are seen a single time; around 11% belongs to the top ten. Sequencing input: blood. This receptor was taken from a young woman in good health. V is TRBV3-1 and J is TRBJ2-5, with D tentatively TRBD1 (5 bases). This chain's CDR3 is CASSQGPGPRETQYF. The CDR3 bases are TGTGCCAGCAGCCAAGGTCCAGGGCCGAGGGAGACCCAGTACTTC.